This T cell receptor (beta chain) was sequenced in a study of blood T cell repertoires in COVID-19. The wider study: Nucleic acid was either cDNA or gDNA, and it came from T cells, B-cell-depleted T cells, or PBMCs.

The germline V gene has CDR1 DFQATT and CDR2 SNEGSKA (reference sequence). This CDR3 comprises 11 residues. V lost 6 bases, J lost 6 bases, and 12 bases lay in between. Measured with immunoSEQ multiplex PCR; TCRdb has only the in-frame clones, and not every one. The data contain 200,000 to 300,000 clones, roughly 77% of them seen just once; the ten biggest clones take up 2.5% to 4%. This clone showed up just once. J is TRBJ2-7 and V is TRBV20-1; D possibly corresponds to TRBD1 (5 bases). Sequenced: peripheral blood. The source is a woman over 75 with acute or convalescent COVID-19. CDR3 residues: CSARAMAEQYF. CDR3 DNA sequence: TGCAGTGCCAGGGCAATGGCCGAGCAGTACTTC.